Listed here is a single T cell receptor (beta chain). The data belong to a study of blood T cells in healthy people across ages. The second PCR ran about 6 to 11 cycles with a sample-barcoded 5' primer and J-beta primers. TCRdb reprocessed the 5' RACE reads with MiXCR, giving one entry per CDR3 protein. The data show about 1.4 million distinct CDR3 sequences, 55% to 75% seen once. Germline V CDR1 and CDR2: MNHEY, SMNVEV (reference sequence). The CDR3 consists of 14 residues. The sequence came from a man younger than 30 in good health. The genes are TRBV27 and TRBJ2-5, with 7 nucleotides matching TRBD2. The last part of the DNA fits TRBJ2-7 better; the J call may be wrong. The sample consisted of blood. The DNA of the CDR3 is TGTGCCAGCAGTTTTACGGGAGGTTTGTACGAGCAGTACTTC. Its protein is CASSFTGGLYEQYF.